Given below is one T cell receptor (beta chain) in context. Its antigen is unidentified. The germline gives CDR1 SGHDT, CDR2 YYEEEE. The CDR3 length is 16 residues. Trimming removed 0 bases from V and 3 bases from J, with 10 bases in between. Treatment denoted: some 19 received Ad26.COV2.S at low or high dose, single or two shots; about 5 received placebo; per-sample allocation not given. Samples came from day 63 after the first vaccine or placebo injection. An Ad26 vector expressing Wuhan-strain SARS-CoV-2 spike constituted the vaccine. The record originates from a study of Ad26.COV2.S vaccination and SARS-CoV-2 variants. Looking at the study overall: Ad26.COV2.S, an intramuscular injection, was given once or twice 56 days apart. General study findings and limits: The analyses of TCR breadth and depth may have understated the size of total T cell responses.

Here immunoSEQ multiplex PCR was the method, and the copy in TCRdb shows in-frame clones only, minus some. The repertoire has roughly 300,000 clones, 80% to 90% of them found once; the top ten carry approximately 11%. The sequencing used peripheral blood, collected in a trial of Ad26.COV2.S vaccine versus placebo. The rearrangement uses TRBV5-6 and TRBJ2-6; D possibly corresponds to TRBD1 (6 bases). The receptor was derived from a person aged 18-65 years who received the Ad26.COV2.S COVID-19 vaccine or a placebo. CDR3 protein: CASSLEGVVGANVLTF. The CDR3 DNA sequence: TGTGCCAGCAGCTTGGAGGGGGTAGTTGGGGCCAACGTCCTGACTTTC.